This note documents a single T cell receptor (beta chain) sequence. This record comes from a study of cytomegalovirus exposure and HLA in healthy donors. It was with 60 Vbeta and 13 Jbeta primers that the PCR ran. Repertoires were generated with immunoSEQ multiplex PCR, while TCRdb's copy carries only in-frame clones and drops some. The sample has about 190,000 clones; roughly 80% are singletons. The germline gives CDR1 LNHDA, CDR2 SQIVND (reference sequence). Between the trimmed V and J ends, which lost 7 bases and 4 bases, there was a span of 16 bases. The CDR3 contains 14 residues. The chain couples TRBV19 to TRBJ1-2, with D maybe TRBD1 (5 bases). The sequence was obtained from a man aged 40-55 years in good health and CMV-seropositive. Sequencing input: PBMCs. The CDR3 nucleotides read TGTGCCAGTACCCGATCCCCCGACAGCTATGGCTACACCTTC. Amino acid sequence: CASTRSPDSYGYTF.